What follows are 2 T cell receptor beta chains derived from one specimen sequenced in a study of CD8 T cells in Susac syndrome. With random hexamers, 0.5 to 1 ug RNA was reverse transcribed. TCRdb used MiXCR to reprocess the immunoSEQ multiplex PCR reads, holding one entry per CDR3 protein. The sample includes 150,000 to 200,000 distinct CDR3 sequences, more than 90% of them seen just once. Sequencing input: CD4+ T cells from PBMCs. The receptors come from a human donor in good health.

This chain uses TRBV5-6 with TRBJ2-7, with 7 bases fitting TRBD1. J lost 2 bases, V lost 3 bases, and 5 bases had no gene match. This CDR3 region has 14 residues. The V gene's germline CDR1 is SGHDT and CDR2 YYEEEE. CDR3 region: CASSYRTGTYEQYF. The CDR3 DNA reads TGTGCCAGCAGCTACCGGACAGGTACCTACGAGCAGTACTTC.

Here the CDR3 DNA reads TGTGCCAGCAGTAGACAGTCCTACAATGAGCAGTTCTTC. It translates to CASSRQSYNEQFF. This chain connects TRBV2 to TRBJ2-1; D perhaps matches TRBD1 (5 bases). Germline assignment: CDR1 SNHLY and CDR2 FYNNEI. This CDR3 contains 13 residues. Deletions cut 5 bases from V and 1 base from J, with 6 bases between. Full variable domain (missing parts from reference TRBV2 and TRBJ2-1): EPEVTQTPSHQVTQMGQEVILRCVPISNHLYFYWYRQILGQKVEFLVSFYNNEISEKSEIFDDQFSVERPDGSNFTLKIRSTKLEDSAMYFCASSRQSYNEQFFGPGTRLTVL.